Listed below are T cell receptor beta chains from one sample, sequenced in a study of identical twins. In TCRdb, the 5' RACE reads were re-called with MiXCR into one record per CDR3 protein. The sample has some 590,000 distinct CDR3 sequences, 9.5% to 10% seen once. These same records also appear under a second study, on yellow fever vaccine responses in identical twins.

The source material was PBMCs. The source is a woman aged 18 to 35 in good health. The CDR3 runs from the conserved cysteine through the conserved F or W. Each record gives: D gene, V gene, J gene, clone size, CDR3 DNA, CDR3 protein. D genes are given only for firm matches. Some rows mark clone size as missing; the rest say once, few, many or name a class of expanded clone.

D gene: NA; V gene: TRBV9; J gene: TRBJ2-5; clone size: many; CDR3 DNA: TGTGCCAGCAGCGTAGGGCCCCGGGGGCAAGAGACCCAGTACTTC; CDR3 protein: CASSVGPRGQETQYF
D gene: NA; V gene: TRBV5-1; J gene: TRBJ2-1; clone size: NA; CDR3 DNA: TGCGCCAGCAAACCGGTCTCCGCGTACAATGAGCAGTTCTTC; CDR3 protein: CASKPVSAYNEQFF
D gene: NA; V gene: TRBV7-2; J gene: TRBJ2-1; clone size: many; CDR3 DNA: TGTGCCAGCAGCTTTTCGACGGCCCCCAATGAGCAGTTCTTC; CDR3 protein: CASSFSTAPNEQFF
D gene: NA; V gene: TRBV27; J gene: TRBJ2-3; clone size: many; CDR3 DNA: TGTGCCAGCAGTTATGGCCAAGCCCGGACAGATACGCAGTATTTT; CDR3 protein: CASSYGQARTDTQYF
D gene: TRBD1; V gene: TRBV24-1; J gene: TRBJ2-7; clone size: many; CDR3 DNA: TGTGCCACCAGTGATGGGGGCCGGACAGGAGGCTACGAGCAGTACTTC; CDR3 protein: CATSDGGRTGGYEQYF
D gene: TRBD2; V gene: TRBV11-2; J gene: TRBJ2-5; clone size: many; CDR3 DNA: TGTGCCAGCAGCTTAGAGCCGGGACTAGCGGACAAGGGGACCCAGTACTTC; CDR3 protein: CASSLEPGLADKGTQYF
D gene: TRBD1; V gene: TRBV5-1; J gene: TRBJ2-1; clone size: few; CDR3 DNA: TGCGCCACCCGGTTGGGGACAGGGAACTACAATGAGCAGTTCTTC; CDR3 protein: CATRLGTGNYNEQFF
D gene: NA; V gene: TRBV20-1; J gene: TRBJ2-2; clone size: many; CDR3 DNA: TGCAGTGCTAGGCGAGTTGCCGGGGAGCTGTTTTTT; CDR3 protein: CSARRVAGELFF
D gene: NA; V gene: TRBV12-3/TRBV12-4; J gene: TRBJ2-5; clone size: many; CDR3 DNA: TGTGCCAGCAGTTTAGGACTTATTTGGGAGACCCAGTACTTC; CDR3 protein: CASSLGLIWETQYF
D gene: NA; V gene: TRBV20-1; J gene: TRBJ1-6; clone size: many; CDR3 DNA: TGCAGTGCTAGAGGAGGAGACTCTAATTCACCCCTCCACTTT; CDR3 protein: CSARGGDSNSPLHF
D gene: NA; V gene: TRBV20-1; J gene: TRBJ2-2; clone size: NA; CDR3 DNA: TGCAGTGCTTCTCTTGCGTCGGGCACTGGGGTAGAGCTGTTTTTT; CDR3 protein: CSASLASGTGVELFF
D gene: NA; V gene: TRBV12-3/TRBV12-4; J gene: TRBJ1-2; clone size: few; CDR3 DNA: TGTGCCAGCAGTTTATTCCGTGACAGCAAAGTTAACTATGGCTACACCTTC; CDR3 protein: CASSLFRDSKVNYGYTF
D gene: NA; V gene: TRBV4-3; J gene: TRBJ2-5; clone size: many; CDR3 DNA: TGCGCCAGCAGCCAAACCGTGGAAGGGGGAGAGACCCAGTACTTC; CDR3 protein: CASSQTVEGGETQYF
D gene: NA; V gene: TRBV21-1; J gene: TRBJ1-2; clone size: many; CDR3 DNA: TGTGCCAGCAGCAGCGGGACATATACCTATGGCTACACCTTC; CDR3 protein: CASSSGTYTYGYTF
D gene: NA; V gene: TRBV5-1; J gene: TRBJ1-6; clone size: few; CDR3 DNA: TGCGCCAGCAGCTTCGAGACAGAAGGTTCACCCCTCCACTTT; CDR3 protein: CASSFETEGSPLHF
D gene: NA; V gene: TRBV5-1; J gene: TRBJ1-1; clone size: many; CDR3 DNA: TGCGCCAGCAGCTCTGGAAGGGGGACGGCGAACACTGAAGCTTTCTTT; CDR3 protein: CASSSGRGTANTEAFF
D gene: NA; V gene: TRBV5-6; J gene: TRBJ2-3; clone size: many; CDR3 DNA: TGTGCCAGCAGCCGACAGACTTCTAGCACAGATACGCAGTATTTT; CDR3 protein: CASSRQTSSTDTQYF
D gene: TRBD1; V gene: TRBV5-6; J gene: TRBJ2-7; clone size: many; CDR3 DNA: TGTGCCAGCAGCAACACCGGGACAGTTCTCTACGAGCAGTACTTC; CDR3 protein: CASSNTGTVLYEQYF
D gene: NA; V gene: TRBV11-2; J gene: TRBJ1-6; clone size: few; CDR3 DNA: TGTGCCAGCAGCTTATCAGGTGGTTTTAAGAATAATTCACCCCTCCACTTT; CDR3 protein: CASSLSGGFKNNSPLHF
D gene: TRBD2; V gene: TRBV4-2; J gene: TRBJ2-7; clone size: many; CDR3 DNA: TGTGCCAGCAGCCAAGTTCAGCGGGAGACCTCCTACGAGCAGTACTTC; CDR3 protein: CASSQVQRETSYEQYF
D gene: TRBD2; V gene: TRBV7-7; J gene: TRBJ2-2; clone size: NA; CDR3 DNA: TGTGCTAGCAGCGTACAAGCGGGGGCGAACATCGGGGAGCTGTTTTTT; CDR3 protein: CASSVQAGANIGELFF
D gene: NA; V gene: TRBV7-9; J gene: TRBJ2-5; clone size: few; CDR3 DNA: TGTGCCAGCAGCTTAAAGACCAGAGGAGAGACCCAGTACTTC; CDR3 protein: CASSLKTRGETQYF
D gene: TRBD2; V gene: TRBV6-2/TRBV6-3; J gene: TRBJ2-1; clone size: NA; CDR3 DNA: TGTGCCAGCAGTTACCGAGGCGGCCTAGCGGGTGACAATGAGCAGTTCTTC; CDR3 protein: CASSYRGGLAGDNEQFF
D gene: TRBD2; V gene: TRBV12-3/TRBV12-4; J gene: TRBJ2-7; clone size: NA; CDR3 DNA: TGTGCCAGCAGTCCGGGACTAGCGGAATACGAGCAGTACTTC; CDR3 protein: CASSPGLAEYEQYF
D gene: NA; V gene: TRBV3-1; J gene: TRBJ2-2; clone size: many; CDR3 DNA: TGTGCCAGCAGCCAAGGGGTGGACAGTCGCCGCACCGGGGAGCTGTTTTTT; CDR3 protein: CASSQGVDSRRTGELFF
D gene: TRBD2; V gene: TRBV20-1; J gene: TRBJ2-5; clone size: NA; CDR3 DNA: TGCAGTGCAATCCAACTACTAGCGGTTGGCCAAGAGACCCAGTACTTC; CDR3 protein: CSAIQLLAVGQETQYF
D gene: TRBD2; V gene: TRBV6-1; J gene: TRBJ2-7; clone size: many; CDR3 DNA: TGTGCCAGCAGCCAAGGGGCTAGCGGGATCTACGAGCAGTACTTC; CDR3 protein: CASSQGASGIYEQYF
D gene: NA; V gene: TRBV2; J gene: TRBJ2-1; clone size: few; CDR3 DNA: TGTGCCAGCAGTGAAGCAGGACCCAAAAGGGACAATGAGCAGTTCTTC; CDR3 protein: CASSEAGPKRDNEQFF
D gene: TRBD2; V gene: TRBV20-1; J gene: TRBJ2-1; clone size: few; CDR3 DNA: TGCAGTGCTAGAGCCCTAGCGGGAGGCAATGAGCAGTTCTTC; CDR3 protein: CSARALAGGNEQFF
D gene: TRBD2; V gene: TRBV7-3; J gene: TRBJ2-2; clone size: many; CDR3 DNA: TGTGCCAGCAGCTTGCTAGCGGCGAACACCGGGGAGCTGTTTTTT; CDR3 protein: CASSLLAANTGELFF
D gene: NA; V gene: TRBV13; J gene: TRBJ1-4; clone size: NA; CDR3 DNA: TGTGCCAGCAGCCCAGGGATAACTAATGAAAAACTGTTTTTT; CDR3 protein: CASSPGITNEKLFF
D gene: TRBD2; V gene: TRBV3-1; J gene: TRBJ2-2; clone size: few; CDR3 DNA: TGTGCCAGCAGCCAGGAGCGGGGGGGCCGGGAGCTGTTTTTT; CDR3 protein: CASSQERGGRELFF
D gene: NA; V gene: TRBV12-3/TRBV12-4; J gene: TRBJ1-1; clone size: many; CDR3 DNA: TGTGCCAGCAGTTTCGGCAGGGGTGAAGCTTTCTTT; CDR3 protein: CASSFGRGEAFF
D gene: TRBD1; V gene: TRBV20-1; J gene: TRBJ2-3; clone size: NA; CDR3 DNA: TGCAGTGCTGGAGGACAGGGTACGGATACGCAGTATTTT; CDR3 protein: CSAGGQGTDTQYF
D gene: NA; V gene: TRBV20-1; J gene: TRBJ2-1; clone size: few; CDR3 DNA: TGCAGTGCTAGAGTAGTGGCGGCCCTTACCTACAATGAGCAGTTCTTC; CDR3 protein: CSARVVAALTYNEQFF
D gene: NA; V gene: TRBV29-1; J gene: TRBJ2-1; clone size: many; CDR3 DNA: TGCAGCGTTGTCGGCCTGGGGCATTACGATGAGCAGTTCTTC; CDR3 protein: CSVVGLGHYDEQFF
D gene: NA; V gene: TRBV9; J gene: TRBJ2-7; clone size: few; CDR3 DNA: TGTGCCAGCAGCGCTTCCGGGACGGCGATCTACGAGCAGTACTTC; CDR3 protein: CASSASGTAIYEQYF
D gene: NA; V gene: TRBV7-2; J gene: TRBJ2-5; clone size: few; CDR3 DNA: TGTGCCAGCAGCTTAGGAGGGTTGGGGCAAGAGACCCAGTACTTC; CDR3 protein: CASSLGGLGQETQYF
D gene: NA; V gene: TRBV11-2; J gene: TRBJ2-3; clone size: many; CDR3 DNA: TGTGCCAGCGCCGTGGCAGATACGCAGTATTTT; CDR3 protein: CASAVADTQYF
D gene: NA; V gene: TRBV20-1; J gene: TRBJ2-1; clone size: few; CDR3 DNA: TGCAGTGCTAGTGCCGAGAGCTCCTACAATGAGCAGTTCTTC; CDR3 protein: CSASAESSYNEQFF
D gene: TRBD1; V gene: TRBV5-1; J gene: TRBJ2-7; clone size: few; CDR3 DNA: TGCGCCAGCAGCTCCCAACAGGGGTTTTACGAGCAGTACTTC; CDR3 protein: CASSSQQGFYEQYF
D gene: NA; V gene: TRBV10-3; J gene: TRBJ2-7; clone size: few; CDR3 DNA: TGTGCCACCGGACCAGTAGGGATTAGGTCCTACGAGCAGTACTTC; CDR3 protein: CATGPVGIRSYEQYF
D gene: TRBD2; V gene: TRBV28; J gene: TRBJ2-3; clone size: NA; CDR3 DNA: TGTGCCAGCACGTCTGCGGGAGGCGGCGCAGATACGCAGTATTTT; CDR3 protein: CASTSAGGGADTQYF
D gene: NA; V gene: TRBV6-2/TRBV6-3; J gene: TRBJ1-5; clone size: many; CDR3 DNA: TGTGCCAGCAGTTACGTGGGAGGTAGCAATCAGCCCCAGCATTTT; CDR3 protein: CASSYVGGSNQPQHF
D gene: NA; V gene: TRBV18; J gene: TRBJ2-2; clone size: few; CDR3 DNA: TGTGCCAGCTCACCACCTGCAGGGATAAACACCGGGGAGCTGTTTTTT; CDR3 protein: CASSPPAGINTGELFF
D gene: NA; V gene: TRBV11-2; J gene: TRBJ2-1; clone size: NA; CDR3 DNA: TGTGCCAGCAGCTTAGGCCTTACGGGACACAATGAGCAGTTCTTC; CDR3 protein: CASSLGLTGHNEQFF
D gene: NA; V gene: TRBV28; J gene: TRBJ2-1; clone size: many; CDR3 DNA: TGTGCCAGCACTCTCGATACTAGCCAGTTGGGTGAGCAGTTCTTC; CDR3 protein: CASTLDTSQLGEQFF
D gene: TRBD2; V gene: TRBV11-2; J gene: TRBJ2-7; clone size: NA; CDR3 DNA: TGTGCCAGCAGCTTTAGGTTTGGGACTAGCGGGAGGGCCTACGAGCAGTACTTC; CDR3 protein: CASSFRFGTSGRAYEQYF
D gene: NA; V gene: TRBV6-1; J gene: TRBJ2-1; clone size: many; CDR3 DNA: TGTGCCAGCAGGATACCCGGGACGGGACGTTACAATGAGCAGTTCTTC; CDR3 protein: CASRIPGTGRYNEQFF
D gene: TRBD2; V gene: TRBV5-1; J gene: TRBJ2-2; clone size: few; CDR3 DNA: TGCGCCAGCAGTAGACTAGCGGGAGACACCGGGGAGCTGTTTTTT; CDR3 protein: CASSRLAGDTGELFF
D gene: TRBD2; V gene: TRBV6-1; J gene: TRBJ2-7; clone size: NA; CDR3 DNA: TGTGCCAGCAACTTGGCGGGAGGGCCCTACGAGCAGTACTTC; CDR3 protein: CASNLAGGPYEQYF
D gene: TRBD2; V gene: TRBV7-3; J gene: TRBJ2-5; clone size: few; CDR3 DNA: TGTGCCAGCAGCTTAACGTCTAGCGGGAGCGGGAGTAGAGAGACCCAGTACTTC; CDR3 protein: CASSLTSSGSGSRETQYF